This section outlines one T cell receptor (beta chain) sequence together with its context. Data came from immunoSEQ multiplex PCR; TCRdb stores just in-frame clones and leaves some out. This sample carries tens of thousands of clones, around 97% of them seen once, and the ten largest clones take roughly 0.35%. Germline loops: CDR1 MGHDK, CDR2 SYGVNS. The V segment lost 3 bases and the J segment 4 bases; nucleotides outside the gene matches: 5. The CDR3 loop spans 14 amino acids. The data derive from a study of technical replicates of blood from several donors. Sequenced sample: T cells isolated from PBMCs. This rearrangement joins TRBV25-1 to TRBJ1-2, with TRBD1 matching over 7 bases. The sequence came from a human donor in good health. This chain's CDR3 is CASSDGDSFYGYTF. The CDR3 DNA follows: TGTGCCAGCAGTGATGGGGACAGCTTCTATGGCTACACCTTC.